These 26 T cell receptor beta chains were sequenced from one sample in a study of tumor-infiltrating lymphocytes in localized non-small cell lung cancer. Some clones are missing from TCRdb's copy, which holds only in-frame ones; the method was immunoSEQ multiplex PCR. The sample holds thousands of clones, 70% to 75% seen once. What was sequenced was lung tumor tissue. All receptors come from a human donor with non-small cell lung cancer.

V usage is TRBV5-1 and J usage is TRBJ2-4; D ambiguous. Germline values: CDR1 SGHRS, CDR2 YFSETQ. Trimming took off 5 bases at V and 0 bases at J, with 15 bases between the two ends. CDR3 length equals 16 residues. The CDR3 reads CASRVGRNIAKNIQYF. CDR3 sequence (DNA): TGCGCCAGCAGAGTCGGCAGGAATATAGCCAAAAACATTCAGTACTTC. The full variable domain, in which reference TRBV5-1 and TRBJ2-4 provide the parts outside the CDR3, is KAGVTQTPRYLIKTRGQQVTLSCSPISGHRSVSWYQQTPGQGLQFLFEYFSETQRNKGNFPGRFSGRQFSNSRSEMNVSTLELGDSALYLCASRVGRNIAKNIQYFGAGTRLSVL.

This clone was counted a few times. The chain combines TRBV7-9 with TRBJ2-2; perhaps TRBD1 as D (5 bases). V was cut by 3 bases and J by 4 bases, with 18 bases left in between. The CDR3 consists of 17 residues. Germline assignment: CDR1 SEHNR and CDR2 FQNEAQ (reference sequence). The CDR3 loop reads CASSFKGQQVATGELFF. The CDR3 DNA sequence: TGTGCCAGCAGCTTCAAAGGGCAACAGGTGGCCACCGGGGAGCTGTTTTTT.

The rearrangement links TRBV10-3 to TRBJ1-5, with 7 bases that match TRBD1. V dropped 6 bases and J dropped 2; count of bases not matched to a gene: 4. The CDR3 runs to 14 residues. CDR1 and CDR2 from the germline V gene are ENHRY and SYGVKD. CDR3 in DNA: TGTGCCATCAGCCCAGACAGGGGCAATCAGCCCCAGCATTTT. Amino acid sequence: CAISPDRGNQPQHF.

J is TRBJ2-7 and V is TRBV4-2, with a tentative D call TRBD1 (6 bases). CDR1 and CDR2 (germline): LGHNA, YNFKEQ. The CDR3 is made up of 14 amino acids. Trimming took off 0 bases at V and 3 bases at J, with 9 bases between the two ends. The CDR3 region has the DNA TGTGCCAGCAGCCAAGATAGGACAGTCTACGAGCAGTACTTC. Encoded protein: CASSQDRTVYEQYF.

J is TRBJ1-1 and V is TRBV29-1; 11 bases map to TRBD1. V trimming: 7 bases; J trimming: 7 bases; junction bases outside the gene matches: 5. CDR1 is SQVTM, CDR2 ANQGSEA, per germline. There are 12 residues in the CDR3. The CDR3 nucleotides are TGCAGCGGGACGGGGACAGGGGGTGAAGCTTTCTTT. Its protein product is CSGTGTGGEAFF.

This chain links TRBV27 with TRBJ2-2, with 7 bases fitting TRBD1. This CDR3 contains 15 residues. Germline values: CDR1 MNHEY, CDR2 SMNVEV (reference sequence). The V segment lost 8 bases and the J segment 3 bases; nucleotides outside the gene matches: 9. The CDR3 spells CASSPTGLDTGELFF. CDR3 sequence (DNA): TGTGCCAGCTCCCCGACAGGGTTGGACACCGGGGAGCTGTTTTTT.

This clone occurred once. V is TRBV4-1 and J is TRBJ2-3, with D possibly TRBD1 on 6 matching bases. CDR1 is MGHRA and CDR2 is YSYEKL in the germline V gene. V shed 4 bases and J shed 2 bases, with 13 bases lying between them. This CDR3 has 15 residues. The CDR3 coding sequence is TGCGCCAGCAGCCGTGGACAGTATTTCACAGATACGCAGTATTTT. Amino acids: CASSRGQYFTDTQYF.

The chain couples TRBV4-2 to TRBJ1-1; no firm D call. Germline values: CDR1 LGHNA, CDR2 YNFKEQ. The V gene lost 4 bases and the J gene lost 1 base, with 4 bases spanning the gap. The CDR3 sequence is 12 residues long. CDR3 nucleotides: TGTGCCAGCAGCCTCAAGAACACTGAAGCTTTCTTT. It codes for CASSLKNTEAFF.

V usage is TRBV5-1 and J usage is TRBJ1-1; TRBD1 is a possible D gene (5 bases). V was shortened by 0 bases and J by 1 base, with 7 bases between the two germline ends. The length of the CDR3 is 14 residues. In germline, CDR1 is SGHRS, CDR2 YFSETQ. CDR3 region: CASSLVRENTEAFF. CDR3 DNA: TGCGCCAGCAGCTTGGTCAGGGAGAACACTGAAGCTTTCTTT.

The chain has TRBV10-3 and TRBJ1-1; 7 positions agree with TRBD1. The CDR3 is 13 amino acids. CDR1 ENHRY and CDR2 SYGVKD come from the germline V gene. The J segment lost 1 base and the V segment lost 10 bases, leaving 6 bases of the junction unmatched. CDR3 sequence: CASRQGTNTEAFF. The CDR3 nucleotides read TGTGCCAGCAGACAGGGCACGAACACTGAAGCTTTCTTT.

The CDR3 DNA follows: TGTGCCAGCAGCGGTACAGGGGGCCACGAGCAGTACTTC. Residues: CASSGTGGHEQYF. This rearrangement joins TRBV9 to TRBJ2-7; 9 nucleotides align to TRBD1. From germline, CDR1 is SGDLS and CDR2 YYNGEE. CDR3 length equals 13 residues. The J segment lost 5 bases and the V segment lost 3 bases, leaving 3 bases of the junction unmatched.

This clone was counted only a few times. The chain carries TRBV10-1 and TRBJ2-7; D is unresolved. In germline, CDR1 is WNHNN, CDR2 SYGVQD (reference sequence). This CDR3 is 15 amino acids long. The V end lost 2 bases, the J end lost 4 bases, and 15 bases lay between the germline ends. CDR3 DNA sequence: TGCGCCAGCAGTGAGAAGAAGAACAAAGGGTACGAGCAGTACTTC. It codes for CASSEKKNKGYEQYF.

The chain has TRBV18 and TRBJ1-1; D possibly corresponds to TRBD1 (6 bases). This CDR3 has 16 amino acids. Trimming removed 2 bases from V and 1 base from J, with 14 bases in between. Germline V gives CDR1 KGHSH, CDR2 LQKENI. The CDR3 region is CASSPRTGTRNTEAFF. The DNA for the CDR3 is TGTGCCAGCTCACCAAGAACAGGGACTAGGAACACTGAAGCTTTCTTT.

The chain recombines TRBV5-1 with TRBJ2-5; 14 nucleotides align to TRBD2. This CDR3 region has 15 residues. Germline V gene sequence: CDR1 SGHRS, CDR2 YFSETQ. The V gene end was trimmed by 4 bases and the J gene end by 4 bases; junction bases not matched to a gene: 3. The DNA for the CDR3 is TGCGCCAGCAGCCCGGGACTAGCGGGGGTAGAGACCCAGTACTTC. It yields the protein CASSPGLAGVETQYF.

The genes are TRBV7-3 and TRBJ1-2, with TRBD1 matching over 10 bases. Trimming took 3 bases from V and 3 from J; bases not matched to a gene: 1. This CDR3 has 14 residues. CDR1 and CDR2 (germline): SGHTA, FQGTGA. CDR3 sequence (DNA): TGTGCCAGCAGCTTGGGGACAGGGGACTATGGCTACACCTTC. Protein sequence: CASSLGTGDYGYTF. Based on the CDR3 plus reference TRBV7-3 and TRBJ1-2, the full variable domain is GAGVSQTPSNKVTEKGKYVELRCDPISGHTALYWYRQSLGQGPEFLIYFQGTGAADDSGLPNDRFFAVRPEGSVSTLKIQRTERGDSAVYLCASSLGTGDYGYTFGSGTRLTVV.

The chain links TRBV5-5 to TRBJ1-2, with D uncertain. The CDR3 runs 15 residues. Per the germline V gene, CDR1 is SGHKS and CDR2 is YYEKEE (reference sequence). Trimming shortened V by 0 bases and J by 5 bases, and 14 bases separated the two germline ends. CDR3: CASSLGVAGSYGYTF. CDR3 nucleotides: TGTGCCAGCAGCTTGGGGGTCGCGGGGAGTTATGGCTACACCTTC.

The chain joins TRBV5-1 to TRBJ2-4; D is perhaps TRBD1 (5 bases). In germline, CDR1 is SGHRS, CDR2 YFSETQ. V was shortened by 0 bases and J by 6 bases, with 7 bases between the two germline ends. This CDR3 has 13 amino acids. Here the CDR3 DNA reads TGCGCCAGCAGCTTGGGACAGAGAAACATTCAGTACTTC. Translation: CASSLGQRNIQYF.

The V and J genes are TRBV10-1 and TRBJ2-2; 10 bases align to TRBD1. Germline V gene data show CDR1 as WNHNN and CDR2 as SYGVQD (reference sequence). Unmatched junction bases numbered 10, after V lost 2 bases and J lost 7 bases. This CDR3 is built from 17 residues. The DNA for the CDR3 is TGCGCCAGCAGTGAGGTGGCGGGACAGGGGTACAACGGGGAGCTGTTTTTT. This gives the protein CASSEVAGQGYNGELFF.

The table lists this clone with a few counts. The chain recombines TRBV19 with TRBJ1-5, with 7 bases aligning to TRBD1. The CDR3 is 15 amino acids. Losses at the gene ends were 5 bases for V and 4 bases for J; bases not matched to a gene: 8. Germline CDR1 and CDR2: LNHDA and SQIVND (reference sequence). Here the CDR3 reads CASSPTGAPNQPQHF. The CDR3 DNA is TGTGCCAGTAGTCCAACAGGGGCACCAAATCAGCCCCAGCATTTT.

The chain links TRBV18 to TRBJ2-1; TRBD1 matches 10 bases. The trim removed 3 bases at V and 6 bases at J, leaving 5 bases unmatched. Per germline, CDR1 KGHSH and CDR2 LQKENI. This CDR3 has 15 residues. The CDR3 region has the DNA TGTGCCAGCTCACCGGACAGGGGGGTAGGCAATGAGCAGTTCTTC. Translating it yields CASSPDRGVGNEQFF.

This chain uses TRBV5-6 with TRBJ2-7, with D perhaps being TRBD1 or TRBD2 (5 bases each). Trimming removed 0 bases at V and 0 bases at J, with 13 bases between. The CDR3 contains 16 residues. Per germline, CDR1 SGHDT and CDR2 YYEEEE. CDR3 region: CASSLGETANSYEQYF. Here the CDR3 DNA reads TGTGCCAGCAGCTTGGGGGAGACAGCGAACTCCTACGAGCAGTACTTC.

This sequence joins TRBV7-9 and TRBJ1-2, with TRBD1 identical over 11 bases. Germline V gene lookup returns CDR1 SEHNR and CDR2 FQNEAQ (reference sequence). The junction had 6 bases not matched to a gene; V was cut back by 8 bases and J by 7 bases. CDR3 size: 13 residues. The CDR3 protein is CASQDRGQIGYTF. For the CDR3, the DNA is TGTGCCAGCCAGGACAGGGGGCAGATTGGCTACACCTTC.

This chain uses TRBV19 with TRBJ2-5; D unclear. V lost 6 bases and J lost 1, with 12 bases in between. Germline V gene sequence: CDR1 LNHDA, CDR2 SQIVND (reference sequence). CDR3 size: 14 residues. Here the CDR3 reads CASRPRSSQETQYF. CDR3 nucleotides: TGTGCCAGTAGGCCCCGTTCGTCCCAAGAGACCCAGTACTTC. Using reference TRBV19 and TRBJ2-5 for the parts outside the CDR3, the full variable domain is DGGITQSPKYLFRKEGQNVTLSCEQNLNHDAMYWYRQDPGQGLRLIYYSQIVNDFQKGDIAEGYSVSREKKESFPLTVTSAQKNPTAFYLCASRPRSSQETQYFGPGTRLLVL.

Here the CDR3 DNA reads TGTGCCAGCAGCACAGGCTCCTACGAGCAGTACTTC. It codes for CASSTGSYEQYF. The chain joins TRBV7-2 to TRBJ2-7; D possibly corresponds to TRBD1 (5 bases). CDR1 and CDR2 (germline): SGHTA, FQGNSA. There are 12 residues in the CDR3. The germline V and J ends were trimmed by 5 bases and 0 bases, with 5 bases remaining between them.

The chain recombines TRBV2 with TRBJ2-7; D tentatively reads TRBD1 or TRBD2 (5 bases each). The ends were cut back, 4 bases at V and 3 bases at J, with 13 bases in the middle. Germline CDR1 SNHLY, CDR2 FYNNEI. CDR3 size: 14 residues. The CDR3 DNA follows: TGTGCCAGCAGTGGGGGACGCAGGGTCTACGAGCAGTACTTC. This translates into CASSGGRRVYEQYF.

The V and J genes are TRBV7-9 and TRBJ1-3; D remains unclear. Trimming shortened V by 3 bases and J by 0 bases, and 6 bases separated the two germline ends. CDR3 length: 14 amino acids. CDR1 is SEHNR, CDR2 FQNEAQ, per germline (reference sequence). The CDR3 region has the DNA TGTGCCAGCAGCTTTGGGTTCTCTGGAAACACCATATATTTT. Translation gives CASSFGFSGNTIYF.